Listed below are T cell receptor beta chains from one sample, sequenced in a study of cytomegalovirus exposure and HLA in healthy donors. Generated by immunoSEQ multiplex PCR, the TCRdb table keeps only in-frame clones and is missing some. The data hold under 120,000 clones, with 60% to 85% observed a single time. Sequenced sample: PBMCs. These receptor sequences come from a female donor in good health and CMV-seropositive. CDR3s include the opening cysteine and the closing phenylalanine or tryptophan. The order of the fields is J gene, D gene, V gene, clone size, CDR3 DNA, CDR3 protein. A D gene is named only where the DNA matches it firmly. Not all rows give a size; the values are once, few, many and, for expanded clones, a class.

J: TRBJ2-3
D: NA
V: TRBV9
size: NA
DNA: TGTGCCAGCAGCGTAGCCCCTGCGGGGAGGGATACGCAGTATTTT
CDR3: CASSVAPAGRDTQYF

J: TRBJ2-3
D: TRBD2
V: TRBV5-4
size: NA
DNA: TGTGCCAGCAGCTATGGACTAGCGGGAGGCACAGATACGCAGTATTTT
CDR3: CASSYGLAGGTDTQYF

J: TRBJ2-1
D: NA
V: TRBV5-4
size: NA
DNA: TGTGCCAGCAGCTTGACTATTCACAATGAGCAGTTCTTC
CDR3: CASSLTIHNEQFF

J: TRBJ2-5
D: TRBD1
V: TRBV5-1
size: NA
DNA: TGCGCCAGCAGCATCGGGGACAGAACGCAAGAGACCCAGTACTTC
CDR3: CASSIGDRTQETQYF

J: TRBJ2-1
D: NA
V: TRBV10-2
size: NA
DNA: TGCGCCAGCAGTTTCAGGGATGAGCAGTTCTTC
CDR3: CASSFRDEQFF

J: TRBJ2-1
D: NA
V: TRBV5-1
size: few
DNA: TGCGCCAGCAGCTTCGAAGCGAGAAACTACAATGAGCAGTTCTTC
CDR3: CASSFEARNYNEQFF

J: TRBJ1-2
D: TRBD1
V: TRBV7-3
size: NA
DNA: TGTGCCAGCAGCCCCGGGGTAGGGGGCAACTATGGCTACACCTTC
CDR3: CASSPGVGGNYGYTF

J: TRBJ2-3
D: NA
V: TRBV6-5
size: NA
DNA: TGTGCCAGCAGTTACGTACGGGGAGGCACAGATACGCAGTATTTT
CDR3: CASSYVRGGTDTQYF

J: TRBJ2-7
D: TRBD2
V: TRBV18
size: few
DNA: TGTGCCAGCTCACCACCCAAGACTAGCGGGAGTTTTGAGCAGTACTTC
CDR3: CASSPPKTSGSFEQYF

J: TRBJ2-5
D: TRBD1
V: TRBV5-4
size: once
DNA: TGTGCCAGCAGCTTGGCCATCAGGGGGGAGACCCAGTACTTC
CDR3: CASSLAIRGETQYF

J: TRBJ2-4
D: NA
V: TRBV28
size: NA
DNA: TGTGCCAGCAGTTCTCCCCCCTCCCCTCAGCCGGGGAACGCCAAAAACATTCAGTACTTC
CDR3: CASSSPPSPQPGNAKNIQYF

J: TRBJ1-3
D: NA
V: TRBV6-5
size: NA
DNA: TGTGCCAGCAGAGGGAGGCCGAGGGTGGGAAACACCATATATTTT
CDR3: CASRGRPRVGNTIYF

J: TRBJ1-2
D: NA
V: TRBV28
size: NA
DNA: TGTGCCAGCAGTTTTGGGAGGGGCACGGTCTATGGCTACACCTTC
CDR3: CASSFGRGTVYGYTF

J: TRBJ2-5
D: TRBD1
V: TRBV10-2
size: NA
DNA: TGCGCCAGCAGTGACGCACAGGGGAAGAAGACCCAGTACTTC
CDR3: CASSDAQGKKTQYF

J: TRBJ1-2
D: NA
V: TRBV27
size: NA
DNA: TGTGCCAGCAGTTTATTCGGCGACTCCAACTATGGCTACACCTTC
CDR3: CASSLFGDSNYGYTF

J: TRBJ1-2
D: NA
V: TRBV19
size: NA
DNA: TGTGCCAGTAGCGAAGTCAGGGGCTATGGCTACACCTTC
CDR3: CASSEVRGYGYTF

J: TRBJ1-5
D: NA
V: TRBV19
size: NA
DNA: TGTGCCAGTAGTCCTAAAGGAGGGGTCAATCAGCCCCAGCATTTT
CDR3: CASSPKGGVNQPQHF

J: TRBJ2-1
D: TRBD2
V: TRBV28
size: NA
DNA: TGTGCCAGCAGTGCCGGGGGGGCGGGAGGGACTAGCGGGAGACTCGATGAGCAGTTCTTC
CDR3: CASSAGGAGGTSGRLDEQFF

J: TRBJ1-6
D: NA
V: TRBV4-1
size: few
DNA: TGCGCCAGCAGCCAAGTCCTGTTCTCACCCCTCCACTTT
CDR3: CASSQVLFSPLHF

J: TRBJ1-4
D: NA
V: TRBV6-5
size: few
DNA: TGTGCCAGCAGGCGGGGCAGTGAAAAACTGTTTTTT
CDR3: CASRRGSEKLFF

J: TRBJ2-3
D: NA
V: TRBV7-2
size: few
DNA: TGTGCCAGCAGCTTAGTTTTACTAGCAATCACAGATACGCAGTATTTT
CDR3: CASSLVLLAITDTQYF

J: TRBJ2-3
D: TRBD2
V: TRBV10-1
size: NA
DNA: TGCGCCAGCAGTGAGGCACGGACTAGCGGAGATACGCAGTATTTT
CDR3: CASSEARTSGDTQYF

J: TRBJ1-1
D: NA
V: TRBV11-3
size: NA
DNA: TGTGCCAGCAGCTTACTGCTAGGTTCTGAAGCTTTCTTT
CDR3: CASSLLLGSEAFF

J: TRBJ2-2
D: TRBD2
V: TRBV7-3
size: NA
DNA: TGTGCCAGCAGCTTAACGACTAGCGGGACCGGGGAGCTGTTTTTT
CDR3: CASSLTTSGTGELFF